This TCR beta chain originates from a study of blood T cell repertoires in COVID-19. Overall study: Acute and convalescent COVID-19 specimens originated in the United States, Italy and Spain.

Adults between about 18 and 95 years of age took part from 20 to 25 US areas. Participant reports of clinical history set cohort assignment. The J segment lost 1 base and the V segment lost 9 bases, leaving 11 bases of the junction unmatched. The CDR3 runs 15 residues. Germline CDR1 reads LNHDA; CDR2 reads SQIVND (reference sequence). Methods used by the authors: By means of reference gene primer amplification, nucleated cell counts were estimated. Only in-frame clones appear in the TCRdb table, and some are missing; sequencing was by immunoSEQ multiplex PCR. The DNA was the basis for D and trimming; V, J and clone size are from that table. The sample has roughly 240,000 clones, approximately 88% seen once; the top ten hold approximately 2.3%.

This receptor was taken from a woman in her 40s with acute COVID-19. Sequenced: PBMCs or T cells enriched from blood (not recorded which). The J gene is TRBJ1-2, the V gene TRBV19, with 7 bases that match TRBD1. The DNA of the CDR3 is TGTGCCAGCACCGCCCTGGCAGGGGGTAACTATGGCTACACCTTC. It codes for CASTALAGGNYGYTF.